Sequencing of this TCR beta chain was carried out in a study of blood T cell repertoires in COVID-19. Background on the study: Italy, Spain and the United States were the sources of the convalescent and acute COVID-19 samples.

Original processing methods: Counts of nucleated cells, estimated from reference gene primer amplification, were obtained. Clones were read by immunoSEQ multiplex PCR, and TCRdb kept only the in-frame ones, dropping some. D and trimming come from the DNA, and the V and J calls and clone size come from that table. There are 200,000 to 300,000 clones in the sample; approximately 86% occur only once, and over 1.5% lies in the top ten. This CDR3 has 14 residues. V lost 4 bases to trimming and J lost 6 bases; unmatched junction nucleotides: 6. Germline V lookup: CDR1 MGHRA, CDR2 YSYEKL. Sequenced input: peripheral blood. The sequence was obtained from a man aged 25-45 years with active or convalescent COVID-19. V gene TRBV4-1 combines with J gene TRBJ1-5; 7 nucleotides align to TRBD1. In DNA form, the CDR3 reads TGCGCCAGCAGCCCTCGACAGGGAGGTCAGCCCCAGCATTTT. It encodes CASSPRQGGQPQHF.